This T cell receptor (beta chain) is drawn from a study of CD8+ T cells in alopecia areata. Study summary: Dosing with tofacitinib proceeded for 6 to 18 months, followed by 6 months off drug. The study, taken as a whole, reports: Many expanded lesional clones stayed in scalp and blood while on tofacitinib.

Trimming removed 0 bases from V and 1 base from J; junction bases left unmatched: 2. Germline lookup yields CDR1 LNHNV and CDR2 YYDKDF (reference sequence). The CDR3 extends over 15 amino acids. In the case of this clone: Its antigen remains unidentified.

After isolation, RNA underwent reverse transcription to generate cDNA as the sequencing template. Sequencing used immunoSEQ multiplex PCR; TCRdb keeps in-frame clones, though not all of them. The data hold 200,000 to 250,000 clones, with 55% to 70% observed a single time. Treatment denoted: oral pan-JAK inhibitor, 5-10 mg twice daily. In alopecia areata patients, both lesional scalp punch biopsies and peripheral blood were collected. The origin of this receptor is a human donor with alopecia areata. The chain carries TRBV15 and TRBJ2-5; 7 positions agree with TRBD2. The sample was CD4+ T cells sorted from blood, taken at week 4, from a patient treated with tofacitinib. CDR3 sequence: CATSREPSGQETQYF. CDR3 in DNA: TGTGCCACCAGCAGAGAGCCTAGCGGCCAAGAGACCCAGTACTTC.